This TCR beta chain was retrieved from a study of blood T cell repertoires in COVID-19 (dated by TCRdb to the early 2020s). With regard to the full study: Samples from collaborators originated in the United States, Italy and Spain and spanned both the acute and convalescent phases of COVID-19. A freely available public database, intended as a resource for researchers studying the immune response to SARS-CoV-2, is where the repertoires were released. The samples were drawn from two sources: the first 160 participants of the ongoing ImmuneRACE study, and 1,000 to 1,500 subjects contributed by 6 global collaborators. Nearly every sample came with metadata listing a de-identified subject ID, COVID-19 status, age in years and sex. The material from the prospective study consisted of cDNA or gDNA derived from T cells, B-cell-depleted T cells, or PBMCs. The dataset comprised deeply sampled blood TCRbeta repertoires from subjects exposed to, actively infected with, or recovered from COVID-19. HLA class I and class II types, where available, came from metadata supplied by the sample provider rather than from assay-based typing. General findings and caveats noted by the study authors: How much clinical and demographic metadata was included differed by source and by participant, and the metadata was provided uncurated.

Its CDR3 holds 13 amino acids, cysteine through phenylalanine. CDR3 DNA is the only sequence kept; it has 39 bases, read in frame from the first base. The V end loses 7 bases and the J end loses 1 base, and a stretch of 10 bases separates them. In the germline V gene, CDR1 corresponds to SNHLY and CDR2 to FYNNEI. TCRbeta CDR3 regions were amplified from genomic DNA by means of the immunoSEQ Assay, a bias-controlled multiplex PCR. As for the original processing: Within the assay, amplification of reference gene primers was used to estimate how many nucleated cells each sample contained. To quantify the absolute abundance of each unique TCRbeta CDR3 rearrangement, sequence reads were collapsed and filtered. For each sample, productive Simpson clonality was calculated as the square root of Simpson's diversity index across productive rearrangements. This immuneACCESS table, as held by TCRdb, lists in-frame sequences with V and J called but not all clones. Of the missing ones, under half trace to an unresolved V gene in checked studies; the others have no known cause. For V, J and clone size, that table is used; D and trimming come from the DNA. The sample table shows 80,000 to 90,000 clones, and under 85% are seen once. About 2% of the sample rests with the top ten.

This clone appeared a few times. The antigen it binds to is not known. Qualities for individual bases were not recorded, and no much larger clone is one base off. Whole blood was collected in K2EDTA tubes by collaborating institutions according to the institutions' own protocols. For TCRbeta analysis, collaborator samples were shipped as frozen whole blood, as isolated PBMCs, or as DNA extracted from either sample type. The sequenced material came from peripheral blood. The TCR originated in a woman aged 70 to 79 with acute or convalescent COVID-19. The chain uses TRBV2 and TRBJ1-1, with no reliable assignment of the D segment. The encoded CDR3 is CASTRTPNTEAFF. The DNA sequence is TGTGCCAGCACGCGGACTCCGAACACTGAAGCTTTCTTT.